The entry below describes one T cell receptor beta chain. The sample contains more than one DNA sequence encoding this CDR3. This specimen comes from a study of memory CD4+ T cells and cytomegalovirus serostatus. Single viable CD3+CD4+CD8-CD45RO+ cells were sorted as the memory CD4+ T cells. Here immunoSEQ multiplex PCR was the method, and the copy in TCRdb shows in-frame clones only, minus some. The table has some 54,000 clones, over 70% seen once. Trimming at V came to 0 bases and at J to 4 bases, leaving 4 bases not matched to a gene. This CDR3 has 15 residues. Germline V gene lookup returns CDR1 MNHEY and CDR2 SVGAGI.

This TCR was recovered from an adult in good health and CMV-seropositive. This chain joins TRBV6-5 and TRBJ2-3; 7 bases align to TRBD2. Sequenced: memory CD4+ T cells from blood. Here the CDR3 DNA reads TGTGCCAGCAGTTACTCTCTGGCGGGGGCAGATACGCAGTATTTT. Its translation: CASSYSLAGADTQYF.